Shown below are 32 T cell receptor beta chains from a single sample sequenced in a study of a mutant IDH1 vaccine in newly diagnosed glioma (dated by TCRdb to the early 2020s). The meaning of the sample's time point label: week 23, last vaccination. Each vaccine dose, consisting of 300 ug of a 20-mer mutant IDH1 peptide in Montanide, was administered subcutaneously with topical imiquimod. Antigen specificity for these receptors is unknown. Receptor amplification or capture employed the immunoSEQ multiplex PCR assay. The immuneACCESS repertoire file appears here via TCRdb, limited to in-frame rearrangements. These files lack a portion of the clones; in checked studies, under half of the deficit traces to unresolved V genes, and the cause of the others is not known. In this sample the table shows 35,000 to 40,000 clones, roughly 79% of which occur a single time. The top ten clones comprise about 5.5% of the sample.

The specimen was PBMCs, collected from a glioma patient whose treatment included an IDH1 peptide vaccine. The origin of the receptors is a man aged 40-49 years with glioma.

This chain joins TRBV27 and TRBJ1-6; TRBD1 matches at 11 bases. The CDR3 consists of 14 residues. J was trimmed by 10 bases and V by 5 bases; bases with no gene match: 4. The germline V gene encodes CDR1 MNHEY and CDR2 SMNVEV (reference sequence). In DNA, the CDR3 is TGTGCCAGCAGTGTGGGACAGGGGGAATCACCCCTCCACTTT. Protein: CASSVGQGESPLHF.

The chain employs TRBV9 and TRBJ1-6; 9 bases are a match to TRBD1. The CDR3 contains 15 residues. The germline gives CDR1 SGDLS, CDR2 YYNGEE. V shed 4 bases and J 9 bases; nucleotides not matched to a gene: 8. CDR3 sequence: CASSLRDRDGSPLHF. In DNA, the CDR3 is TGTGCCAGCAGCCTCCGGGACAGGGATGGTTCACCCCTCCACTTT.

V is TRBV2 and J is TRBJ2-3; 13 bases map to TRBD2. V dropped 9 bases and J dropped 5; count of bases not matched to a gene: 11. The germline V gene has CDR1 SNHLY and CDR2 FYNNEI. The CDR3 runs to 16 residues. DNA of the CDR3: TGTGCCAGGACCGGGACTAGCGGGATTAACGTAGATACGCAGTATTTT. It yields the protein CARTGTSGINVDTQYF.

The rearrangement links TRBV9 to TRBJ2-2; 9 bases map to TRBD2. The V gene's germline CDR1 is SGDLS and CDR2 YYNGEE. The CDR3 is made up of 16 amino acids. The V and J ends lost 1 base and 3 bases, in that order; junction bases with no gene match: 4. The CDR3 nucleotides are TGTGCCAGCAGCGTACTCCAGCGGGGGGACACCGGGGAGCTGTTTTTT. Translated: CASSVLQRGDTGELFF.

The CDR3 region is CASSLLPGVGGHGYTF. CDR3 bases: TGCGCCAGCAGCTTGCTCCCAGGGGTAGGGGGCCATGGCTACACCTTC. The V gene is TRBV5-1, the J gene TRBJ1-2; TRBD1 agrees at 7 bases. Germline CDR1 SGHRS, CDR2 YFSETQ. CDR3 length equals 16 residues. V shed 1 base and J 6 bases; nucleotides not matched to a gene: 12. Combining the CDR3 with reference TRBV5-1 and TRBJ1-2 gives the whole variable domain KAGVTQTPRYLIKTRGQQVTLSCSPISGHRSVSWYQQTPGQGLQFLFEYFSETQRNKGNFPGRFSGRQFSNSRSEMNVSTLELGDSALYLCASSLLPGVGGHGYTFGSGTRLTVV.

The chain recombines TRBV11-2 with TRBJ1-6; a possible D gene is TRBD1 (5 bases). The CDR3 runs to 16 residues. Trimming stripped 0 bases from V and 9 bases from J, with 15 bases between. The germline gives CDR1 SGHAT, CDR2 FQNNGV. CDR3 DNA: TGTGCCAGCAGCTTAGACCCGAGCAGGAGGGGTTCACCCCTCCACTTT. Its translation: CASSLDPSRRGSPLHF.

This rearrangement joins TRBV19 to TRBJ2-3, with TRBD1 identical over 11 bases. The CDR3 contains 16 residues. CDR1 is LNHDA, CDR2 SQIVND, per germline (reference sequence). V dropped 5 bases and J dropped 3; count of bases not matched to a gene: 7. Here the CDR3 DNA reads TGTGCCAGTAGTGCAAGGGACAGGGGGTCAACAGATACGCAGTATTTT. Translation gives CASSARDRGSTDTQYF.

This sequence joins TRBV28 and TRBJ1-1; possible D gene TRBD1, 6 bases. This CDR3 comprises 14 residues. Trimming stripped 5 bases from V and 1 base from J, with 11 bases between. CDR1 is MDHEN, CDR2 SYDVKM, per germline. CDR3 coding DNA: TGTGCCAGCAGTCCCCCGGGACAGAACACTGAAGCTTTCTTT. Amino acids: CASSPPGQNTEAFF.

This clone was detected only once. The chain recombines TRBV14 with TRBJ1-2; D gene unclear. Per germline, CDR1 SGHDN and CDR2 FVKESK. This CDR3 spans 13 amino acids. V lost 4 bases and J lost 7, with 13 bases in between. The CDR3 reads CASSLSAGFGYTF. The DNA of the CDR3 is TGTGCCAGCAGCCTGTCCGCCGGCTTTGGCTACACCTTC.

The chain is built from TRBV5-4 and TRBJ2-5; tentative D call: TRBD2 (6 bases). This CDR3 has 14 residues. Germline V CDR1 and CDR2: SGHNT, YYREEE (reference sequence). V dropped 0 bases and J dropped 5 bases, with 11 bases sitting between them. The CDR3, as DNA: TGTGCCAGCAGCTTGGGACTAGATGAGGAGACCCAGTACTTC. This encodes CASSLGLDEETQYF.

A single count supports this clone. V gene TRBV15 combines with J gene TRBJ1-5; D unclear. This CDR3 region has 12 residues. With 1 base removed from V and 5 bases from J, the gap between germline ends came to 3 bases. Germline CDR1 LNHNV, CDR2 YYDKDF (reference sequence). CDR3 sequence reads: CATSRADQPQHF. CDR3 DNA sequence: TGTGCCACCAGCAGAGCGGATCAGCCCCAGCATTTT.

CDR3 DNA: TGTGCCAGCAGCTCGACCTTACGACCCGGGGGCTACACCTTC. It translates to CASSSTLRPGGYTF. The J gene is TRBJ1-2, the V gene TRBV7-2; no clear D gene. This CDR3 has 14 amino acids. V lost 4 bases and J lost 8, with 17 bases in between. Germline lookup yields CDR1 SGHTA and CDR2 FQGNSA.

The chain recombines TRBV9 with TRBJ1-2, with 8 bases that match TRBD1. The CDR3 is made up of 17 amino acids. The germline CDR1 and CDR2 sequences are SGDLS and YYNGEE. The trim removed 3 bases at V and 1 base at J, leaving 11 bases unmatched. CDR3 sequence reads: CASSATGVSSLNYGYTF. CDR3 nucleotides: TGTGCCAGCAGCGCGACAGGGGTCTCCTCCCTTAACTATGGCTACACCTTC.

The V call is TRBV15, the J call TRBJ1-6; 10 nucleotides line up with TRBD1. CDR3 length equals 19 residues. Per germline, CDR1 LNHNV and CDR2 YYDKDF (reference sequence). J lost 2 bases, V lost 0 bases, and 7 bases had no gene match. CDR3 DNA: TGTGCCACCAGCAGAGATATTGGGACAGGGGTCCCCTATAATTCACCCCTCCACTTT. Its protein is CATSRDIGTGVPYNSPLHF.

This chain uses TRBV7-2 with TRBJ2-7; TRBD1 aligns across 8 bases. The V and J ends lost 2 bases and 2 bases, in that order; junction bases with no gene match: 5. This CDR3 is 15 amino acids long. CDR1 and CDR2 (germline): SGHTA, FQGNSA. Here the CDR3 reads CASSLSGTGPYEQYF. Written as DNA, the CDR3 is TGTGCCAGCAGCTTAAGTGGGACAGGCCCCTACGAGCAGTACTTC.

This clone was counted a single time. The chain couples TRBV4-3 to TRBJ2-7, with TRBD1 matching 9 bases. Germline-derived CDR1 and CDR2 are LGHNA and YSLEER. This CDR3 spans 14 amino acids. V lost 4 bases and J lost 2; bases outside the gene matches: 3. The CDR3 DNA follows: TGCGCCAGCAGCCGTCGGACAGGGGCCTACGAGCAGTACTTC. This encodes CASSRRTGAYEQYF.

The gene calls are TRBV7-9 and TRBJ2-3; D remains ambiguous. The CDR3 has 13 residues. V gave up 5 bases and J gave up 3 bases, with 9 bases separating them. CDR1 and CDR2 from the germline V gene are SEHNR and FQNEAQ (reference sequence). CDR3 sequence (DNA): TGTGCCAGCAGCCGCGGACCGACAGATACGCAGTATTTT. Its protein is CASSRGPTDTQYF. Full variable domain (outside the CDR3, taken from reference TRBV7-9 and TRBJ2-3): DTGVSQNPRHKITKRGQNVTFRCDPISEHNRLYWYRQTLGQGPEFLTYFQNEAQLEKSRLLSDRFSAERPKGSFSTLEIQRTEQGDSAMYLCASSRGPTDTQYFGPGTRLTVL.

The chain couples TRBV19 to TRBJ1-4; 12 bases agree with TRBD1. Germline CDR1 LNHDA, CDR2 SQIVND (reference sequence). V shed 7 bases and J 7 bases; nucleotides not matched to a gene: 7. The CDR3 covers 15 residues. This CDR3 reads CASTLGQGAFEKLFF. The CDR3 coding sequence is TGTGCCAGTACCCTGGGACAGGGGGCTTTTGAAAAACTGTTTTTT.

The chain has TRBV19 and TRBJ2-3, with D possibly being TRBD2 (6 bases). The CDR3 has 15 residues. Germline CDR1 LNHDA, CDR2 SQIVND (reference sequence). V was cut by 6 bases and J by 1 base, with 14 bases left in between. The CDR3 reads CASSLGWGGTDTQYF. CDR3 bases: TGTGCCAGTAGCCTCGGGTGGGGGGGCACAGATACGCAGTATTTT.

The V gene is TRBV6-5, the J gene TRBJ1-5, with TRBD1 identical over 8 bases. J was trimmed by 5 bases and V by 1 base; bases with no gene match: 4. The CDR3 spans 15 residues. CDR1 and CDR2 (germline): MNHEY, SVGAGI. For the CDR3, the DNA is TGTGCCAGCAGTTACTACAGGGGGTACGATCAGCCCCAGCATTTT. The encoded protein is CASSYYRGYDQPQHF.

The chain carries TRBV7-2 and TRBJ1-1; possible D gene TRBD1, 5 bases. The V gene's germline CDR1 is SGHTA and CDR2 FQGNSA. V gave up 1 base and J gave up 5 bases, with 11 bases separating them. The CDR3 is 14 residues long. CDR3 residues: CASSLGSAGTEAFF. Here the CDR3 DNA reads TGTGCCAGCAGCTTAGGGTCTGCAGGGACTGAAGCTTTCTTT.

This chain connects TRBV4-2 to TRBJ1-2; 9 bases are shared with TRBD1. The junction had 10 bases not matched to a gene; V was cut back by 0 bases and J by 8 bases. The CDR3 length is 16 residues. From germline, CDR1 is LGHNA and CDR2 YNFKEQ. CDR3 DNA: TGTGCCAGCAGCCAAGATCTTGGGACAGGGATGAAAGGCTACACCTTC. This sequence encodes CASSQDLGTGMKGYTF.

V and J are TRBV5-1 and TRBJ2-7; 7 bases map to TRBD1. The V segment lost 0 bases and the J segment 7 bases; nucleotides outside the gene matches: 10. CDR3 length: 15 amino acids. Germline lookup yields CDR1 SGHRS and CDR2 YFSETQ. In nucleotides, the CDR3 is TGCGCCAGCAGCTTGGCCGTACAGGGGTCGGGGGAGCAGTACTTC. This sequence encodes CASSLAVQGSGEQYF.

The chain is built from TRBV7-2 and TRBJ1-4; tentative D call: TRBD1 (6 bases). The germline CDR1 and CDR2 sequences are SGHTA and FQGNSA. The CDR3 has 15 residues. V lost 3 bases to trimming and J lost 11 bases, with 19 bases between them. The CDR3 region is CASSFAGTTLGKLFF. The DNA of the CDR3 is TGTGCCAGCAGCTTCGCCGGGACAACCCTCGGGAAACTGTTTTTT.

The rearrangement joins TRBV30 to TRBJ2-1; D is ambiguous. CDR3 length equals 14 residues. Trimming left V 4 bases short and J 4 bases short, with 14 bases between. Looked up from germline, CDR1 is GTSNPN and CDR2 is SVGIG (reference sequence). The CDR3: CAWTLGREYNEQFF. DNA of the CDR3: TGTGCCTGGACCCTGGGTAGGGAATACAATGAGCAGTTCTTC.

This chain joins TRBV6-6 and TRBJ2-7; possibly TRBD1 for D (5 bases). Trimming removed 2 bases from V and 2 bases from J, with 10 bases in between. Germline loops: CDR1 MNHNY, CDR2 SVGAGI (reference sequence). The CDR3 loop spans 14 amino acids. CDR3 sequence: CASSYHRSPYEQYF. CDR3 in DNA: TGTGCCAGCAGTTACCACAGGAGCCCCTACGAGCAGTACTTC.

This rearrangement joins TRBV19 to TRBJ2-1; TRBD2 matches at 14 bases. The CDR3 totals 16 residues. V trimming: 5 bases; J trimming: 7 bases; junction bases outside the gene matches: 7. In germline, CDR1 is LNHDA, CDR2 SQIVND (reference sequence). DNA for the CDR3: TGTGCCAGTAGTCCGCGACTAGCGGGGGGGCGTAATGAGCAGTTCTTC. This gives the protein CASSPRLAGGRNEQFF.

The chain carries TRBV4-3 and TRBJ1-2, with D possibly being TRBD1 (5 bases). Per germline, CDR1 LGHNA and CDR2 YSLEER. Deletions cut 1 base from V and 5 bases from J, with 14 bases between. The CDR3 spans 15 residues. CDR3 sequence: CASSQAATVQYGYTF. In DNA, the CDR3 is TGCGCCAGCAGCCAAGCTGCGACAGTTCAATATGGCTACACCTTC.

The J gene is TRBJ2-3, the V gene TRBV11-2; D might be TRBD2 (6 bases). The length of the CDR3 is 14 residues. V lost 3 bases to trimming and J lost 2 bases, with 9 bases between them. CDR1 is SGHAT, CDR2 FQNNGV, per germline. The CDR3 DNA reads TGTGCCAGCAGCTTGGGGACTCCCACAGATACGCAGTATTTT. This sequence encodes CASSLGTPTDTQYF.

The rearrangement links TRBV6-5 to TRBJ1-1, with D possibly TRBD1 on 6 matching bases. This CDR3 contains 14 residues. Trimming cost V 2 bases and J 4 bases, with 11 bases left between them. Germline CDR1 MNHEY, CDR2 SVGAGI. The CDR3: CASSYDRIGTEAFF. The CDR3 bases are TGTGCCAGCAGTTACGACAGGATCGGCACTGAAGCTTTCTTT.

The chain uses TRBV6-4 and TRBJ1-5, with D tentatively TRBD1 (6 bases). This CDR3 contains 14 residues. V was trimmed by 2 bases and J by 9 bases, leaving 14 bases between them. Germline V gene data show CDR1 as MRHNA and CDR2 as SNTAGT. The CDR3: CASSDGFGTTPQHF. The CDR3 DNA is TGTGCCAGCAGTGACGGTTTCGGGACAACGCCCCAGCATTTT.

The chain has TRBV10-1 and TRBJ2-7; 9 nucleotides agree with TRBD1. The CDR3 sequence is 17 residues long. J was trimmed by 1 base and V by 6 bases; bases with no gene match: 13. CDR1 is WNHNN and CDR2 is SYGVQD in the germline V gene (reference sequence). CDR3: CASRLDRGRRLSYEQYF. As DNA, the CDR3 is TGCGCCAGCAGGCTGGACAGGGGCCGTCGCTTATCCTACGAGCAGTACTTC.